A selection of T cell receptor beta chains follows, all from one sample in a study of OX40 agonist ivuxolimab in advanced cancers. This table comes from immunoSEQ multiplex PCR, and its TCRdb copy is limited to in-frame clones, with some not included. The data show about 32,000 clones, approximately 80% seen once. The starting material was CD4+ or CD8+ T cells sorted from blood, obtained in a trial of the OX40 agonist ivuxolimab. The receptors were sampled from an adult with an advanced solid tumor such as melanoma, head and neck, liver or kidney cancer. Both conserved end residues are part of each CDR3. D genes are given only for firm matches. Not all rows give a size; the values are once, few, many and, for expanded clones, a class.

v_gene	d_gene	j_gene	abundance	CDR3nt	CDR3aa
TRBV15	.	TRBJ2-6	.	TGTGCCACCAGCAGAGGGGGCTCTGGGGCCAACGTCCTGACTTTC	CATSRGGSGANVLTF
TRBV2	TRBD1	TRBJ2-7	.	TGTGCCAGCACCCGGGGACAGGGGTACGAGCAGTACTTC	CASTRGQGYEQYF
TRBV5-1	TRBD1	TRBJ2-5	.	TGCGCCAGCAGCCTAGGGACAGGAGCAGAGACCCAGTACTTC	CASSLGTGAETQYF
TRBV7-6	.	TRBJ2-1	.	TGTGCCAGCAGCTATACCTTAGGTGACTACCTAAATGAGCAGTTCTTC	CASSYTLGDYLNEQFF
TRBV2	.	TRBJ1-6	.	TGTGCCAGCAGCACGACAGGTTCGGCACCCCTCCACTTT	CASSTTGSAPLHF
TRBV6-5	.	TRBJ1-1	.	TGTGCCAGCAGTTACAGGGAGGACACTGAAGCTTTCTTT	CASSYREDTEAFF
TRBV29-1	.	TRBJ1-1	.	TGCAGCGTTCCGGGGGACACTGAAGCTTTCTTT	CSVPGDTEAFF
TRBV18	.	TRBJ2-2	few	TGTGCCAGCTCACCTATGGATGATAGTACCGGGGAGCTGTTTTTT	CASSPMDDSTGELFF
TRBV19	.	TRBJ1-1	.	TGTGCCAGTAGCCAAACGAGGACTGAAGCTTTCTTT	CASSQTRTEAFF
TRBV2	.	TRBJ1-2	medium-sized	TGTGCCAGCAGCGTAAACGCCGGGACAACTTACTACACCTTC	CASSVNAGTTYYTF
TRBV30	.	TRBJ1-5	.	TGTGCCTGGAGTGTACTTAGCTCCAGTCAGCCCCAGCATTTT	CAWSVLSSSQPQHF
TRBV20-1	.	TRBJ2-4	few	TGCAGCGGAGGGGAAAAAAACATTCAGTACTTC	CSGGEKNIQYF
TRBV4-1	TRBD1	TRBJ2-7	.	TGCGCCAGCAGCCACTCACGGGACAGCTCCCCTCTCGAGCAGTACTTC	CASSHSRDSSPLEQYF
TRBV21-1	.	TRBJ1-4	.	TGTGCCAGCAGCAAAGTGGGACGGGAAGGAGCAAAACTGTTTTTT	CASSKVGREGAKLFF
TRBV7-2	.	TRBJ2-3	.	TGTGCCAGCAGCTTACTGGCCGATACGCAGTATTTT	CASSLLADTQYF
TRBV5-1	.	TRBJ1-2	once	TGCGCCAGCAGCTTGGTCCCCGGAGCGAGTGGCGGCTACACCTTC	CASSLVPGASGGYTF
TRBV6-5	.	TRBJ1-6	.	TGTGCCACGTTATATGGGGAGAATTCACCCCTCCACTTT	CATLYGENSPLHF
TRBV18	.	TRBJ2-3	.	TGTGCCAGCTCACAAATGAACCGCACCGTTTTTAGTACAGATACGCAGTATTTT	CASSQMNRTVFSTDTQYF
TRBV9	.	TRBJ2-5	few	TGTGCCAGCAGCGTAGGAGGGCAAGAGACCCAGTACTTC	CASSVGGQETQYF
TRBV5-1	.	TRBJ1-1	.	TGCGCCAGCAGATCCGGTCTTGAAGCTTTCTTT	CASRSGLEAFF
TRBV5-1	.	TRBJ2-2	.	TGCGCCAGCAGCTCAGAAGGACCTACGAACACCGGGGAGCTGTTTTTT	CASSSEGPTNTGELFF
TRBV15	TRBD1	TRBJ1-2	.	TGTGCCACCAGCAGAGATACGACAGGGTATGGCTACACCTTC	CATSRDTTGYGYTF
TRBV5-1	TRBD1	TRBJ1-3	.	TGCGCCAGCAGCCCTGGACAGGGGGTAAACACCATATATTTT	CASSPGQGVNTIYF
TRBV5-1	.	TRBJ1-3	.	TGCGCCAGACGGGAGAGCTCTGGAAACACCATATATTTT	CARRESSGNTIYF
TRBV6-5	.	TRBJ1-5	few	TGTGCCAGTCGACAGGGCAATCAGCCCCAGCATTTT	CASRQGNQPQHF
TRBV7-9	.	TRBJ1-4	.	TGTGCCATCTCTCCGGGGATTGCAACTAATGAAAAACTGTTTTTT	CAISPGIATNEKLFF
TRBV19	TRBD1	TRBJ1-5	.	TGTGCCAGTGACAGGGGTCTCATCTATAGCAATCAGCCCCAGCATTTT	CASDRGLIYSNQPQHF
TRBV5-1	.	TRBJ2-7	.	TGCGCCAGCAGCTTTAGCCAGATGAGCTCCTACGAGCAGTACTTC	CASSFSQMSSYEQYF
TRBV27	.	TRBJ1-4	.	TGTGCCAGCAGTTCGTCGGGGGCCCTAAGGGAAAAACTGTTTTTT	CASSSSGALREKLFF
TRBV4-2	.	TRBJ2-7	.	TGTGCCAGCAGCCATGAACAGGGTAGCTCCTACGAGCAGTACTTC	CASSHEQGSSYEQYF
TRBV6-4	TRBD1	TRBJ2-4	.	TGTGCCAACTATGTCGGGTTGGACAGGGTAAACATTCAGTACTTC	CANYVGLDRVNIQYF
TRBV7-9	.	TRBJ2-7	few	TGTGCCAGCAGTCAGGGGACGGCCGAGCAGTACTTC	CASSQGTAEQYF
TRBV19	.	TRBJ1-1	.	TGTGCCAGTAACACATTCCCGCGGAACAGGGTCAACACTGAAGCTTTCTTT	CASNTFPRNRVNTEAFF
TRBV5-1	TRBD2	TRBJ2-7	.	TGCGCCAGCAGCCCCCTCGAGCGGGGGACCTACGAGCAGTACTTC	CASSPLERGTYEQYF
TRBV18	TRBD1	TRBJ2-3	.	TGTGCCAGCTCTCCACAGGGGGCGCAGGGAGATACGCAGTATTTT	CASSPQGAQGDTQYF
TRBV4-1	.	TRBJ1-4	.	TGCGCCAGCAGCCAAGATCGGTCTGGGGGTAATGAAAAACTGTTTTTT	CASSQDRSGGNEKLFF
TRBV11-2	TRBD1	TRBJ1-4	.	TGTGCCAGCAGTCCTCAGGGGGGAGAAAAACTGTTTTTT	CASSPQGGEKLFF
TRBV2	TRBD1	TRBJ2-1	.	TGTGCCAGCTCCAGGGACAGGGGTTTCGATGAGCAGTTCTTC	CASSRDRGFDEQFF
TRBV27	.	TRBJ2-5	once	TGTGCCAGCAGTCTATCGCTAGGAGAGACCCAGTACTTC	CASSLSLGETQYF
TRBV15	.	TRBJ1-6	few	TGTGCCACCTTGACGGGGGTCGGTTCACCCCTCCACTTT	CATLTGVGSPLHF
TRBV11-2	TRBD1	TRBJ2-1	.	TGTGCCAGCACCATCAGGGCCACAGGGGGTAATGAGCAGTTCTTC	CASTIRATGGNEQFF
TRBV6-5	.	TRBJ1-1	.	TGTGCCAGCAGTAGCAGTAGGGGCGTAAGGACTGAAGCTTTCTTT	CASSSSRGVRTEAFF
TRBV5-5	.	TRBJ1-5	.	TGTGCCAGCAGCTTCGTCAGCAATCAGCCCCAGCATTTT	CASSFVSNQPQHF
TRBV29-1	.	TRBJ1-1	.	TGCAGCGTTGGGGGTCAGGGAGGTTTCACTGAAGCTTTCTTT	CSVGGQGGFTEAFF
TRBV4-1	.	TRBJ1-1	.	TGCGCCAGCAGCCCCCGCGGCCATGAAGCTTTCTTT	CASSPRGHEAFF
TRBV6-1	.	TRBJ1-6	.	TGTGCCAGCAGTGAATCCGGGACGGTCTCACCCCTCCACTTT	CASSESGTVSPLHF
TRBV6-5	.	TRBJ1-3	.	TGTGCCAGCTGGGGACGTAGTCTCTCTGGAAACACCATATATTTT	CASWGRSLSGNTIYF
TRBV29-1	.	TRBJ2-2	.	TGCAGCGTGGAGGGTACCGGGGAGCTGTTTTTT	CSVEGTGELFF
TRBV4-1	.	TRBJ1-5	.	TGCGCCAGCAGCCCGCAACCGCAGGGGAATCAGCCCCAGCATTTT	CASSPQPQGNQPQHF
TRBV5-6	.	TRBJ1-1	.	TGTGCCAGCAGCCTCCTCATGAACACTGAAGCTTTCTTT	CASSLLMNTEAFF